The TCR beta chain described here comes from a study of T cells in Graves' hyperthyroidism and ophthalmopathy. Study-level points and caveats: Most clonotypes expanded in the thyroid (above 0.001) were also present in blood. Ophthalmopathy and stable hyperthyroidism were separated by a 13 V-J model.

The CDR3 is 12 residues long. The ends lost 7 bases at V and 2 bases at J; junction bases unmatched: 5. Per germline, CDR1 GTSNPN and CDR2 SVGIG (reference sequence). This clonotype turned up a few times. What it binds is not known. What was amplified from RNA transcripts were TCR beta CDR3 regions. HTBI primers were the set used in a first-round RT-PCR of the TCR CDR3. TCRdb itself ran the multiplex PCR reads through MiXCR, one entry per CDR3 protein. The table has roughly 650,000 distinct CDR3 sequences, around 15% seen once. Input material: blood. The TCR was taken from a woman aged 40 to 55 with Graves' ophthalmopathy. The rearrangement uses TRBV30 and TRBJ2-7; 7 bases are a match to TRBD1. In nucleotides, the CDR3 is TGTGCCTTTACAGGGGAGACCTACGAGCAGTACTTC. Translation gives CAFTGETYEQYF.